A single sample is the source of the 10 T cell receptor beta chains below, sequenced in a study of cytomegalovirus exposure and HLA in healthy donors. The assay was immunoSEQ multiplex PCR, and TCRdb's table has in-frame clones only and misses some. The table includes about 66,000 clones, 95% to 98% detected once. Sequences were obtained from PBMCs. The receptor source for this set is a woman in her late teens or twenties in good health and CMV-seropositive.

This chain links TRBV5-4 with TRBJ2-3; weak D call: TRBD2 (6 bases). The V and J ends lost 0 bases and 0 bases respectively, with 14 bases between them. The CDR3 consists of 17 residues. Germline V CDR1 and CDR2: SGHNT, YYREEE (reference sequence). This CDR3 is CASSLGLAITSTDTQYF. As DNA, the CDR3 is TGTGCCAGCAGCTTGGGGCTAGCGATTACTAGCACAGATACGCAGTATTTT.

The chain uses TRBV25-1 and TRBJ2-1, with D possibly being TRBD1 (7 bases). The CDR3 spans 17 residues. V was shortened by 9 bases and J by 9 bases, with 30 bases between the two germline ends. Germline V CDR1 and CDR2: MGHDK, SYGVNS. The CDR3 protein is CASSPLGQAGRSSEQFF. CDR3 nucleotide sequence: TGTGCCAGTTCTCCGCTCGGACAGGCGGGAAGGTCTTCTGAGCAGTTCTTC. The variable domain in full, with the rest retrieved from reference TRBV25-1 and TRBJ2-1, is EADIYQTPRYLVIGTGKKITLECSQTMGHDKMYWYQQDPGMELHLIHYSYGVNSTEKGDLSSESTVSRIRTEHFPLTLESARPSHTSQYLCASSPLGQAGRSSEQFFGPGTRLTVL.

This clone has a single count. CDR3 protein: CASSQNPTRLSTGELFF. In nucleotides, the CDR3 is TGTGCCAGCAGCCAAAACCCGACTAGACTGAGCACCGGGGAGCTGTTTTTT. The rearrangement uses TRBV7-8 and TRBJ2-2, with D perhaps matching TRBD2 (6 bases). V dropped 5 bases and J dropped 4 bases, with 20 bases sitting between them. The CDR3 sequence is 17 residues long. The germline CDR1 and CDR2 sequences are SGHVS and FQNEAQ.

The V and J genes are TRBV27 and TRBJ2-7; 12 positions agree with TRBD2. The V gene's germline CDR1 is MNHEY and CDR2 SMNVEV (reference sequence). CDR3 size: 14 residues. V dropped 8 bases and J dropped 3; count of bases not matched to a gene: 5. CDR3 amino acids: CASRGTSGRYEQYF. The CDR3 DNA sequence: TGTGCCAGCCGTGGGACTAGCGGGCGCTACGAGCAGTACTTC.

The V call is TRBV13, the J call TRBJ1-1, with D perhaps matching TRBD1 (6 bases). In germline, CDR1 is PRHDT, CDR2 FYEKMQ (reference sequence). Trimming removed 5 bases from V and 0 bases from J, with 13 bases in between. The CDR3 is 15 amino acids. CDR3 residues: CASSGRGAMNTEAFF. CDR3 sequence (DNA): TGTGCCAGCAGCGGCAGGGGTGCGATGAACACTGAAGCTTTCTTT.

The genes are TRBV27 and TRBJ2-7, with TRBD2 matching 9 bases. The CDR3 runs 14 residues. Germline CDR1 reads MNHEY; CDR2 reads SMNVEV (reference sequence). V trimming: 3 bases; J trimming: 4 bases; junction bases outside the gene matches: 4. CDR3 DNA: TGTGCCAGCAGTTTGGGCGGGAGGGGATACGAGCAGTACTTC. Its protein is CASSLGGRGYEQYF.

The chain uses TRBV9 and TRBJ2-1; 10 bases align to TRBD2. CDR3 size: 15 residues. CDR1 and CDR2 from the germline V gene are SGDLS and YYNGEE. V lost 4 bases to trimming and J lost 8 bases; unmatched junction nucleotides: 9. CDR3 DNA: TGTGCCAGCAGCCCATGGACTAGCGGTGCGGATGAGCAGTTCTTC. Amino acid sequence: CASSPWTSGADEQFF.

The rearrangement joins TRBV5-4 to TRBJ2-2; possible D gene TRBD1, 6 bases. The CDR3 is 16 residues long. Germline loops: CDR1 SGHNT, CDR2 YYREEE (reference sequence). V shed 2 bases and J shed 0 bases, with 11 bases lying between them. CDR3 amino acids: CASSFSGTTNTGELFF. CDR3 nucleotides: TGTGCCAGCAGCTTTTCCGGGACAACGAACACCGGGGAGCTGTTTTTT.

The chain has TRBV6-1 and TRBJ1-1, with a possible D match to TRBD1 (6 bases). The CDR3 sequence is 15 residues long. CDR1 is MNHNS, CDR2 SASEGT, per germline. Trimming took off 2 bases at V and 0 bases at J, with 10 bases between the two ends. The CDR3 here is CASSERAGVNTEAFF. In DNA, the CDR3 is TGTGCCAGCAGTGAACGGGCAGGGGTGAACACTGAAGCTTTCTTT.

The chain couples TRBV29-1 to TRBJ2-1; TRBD2 might be the D (6 bases). The germline V gene has CDR1 SQVTM and CDR2 ANQGSEA. Trimming left V 4 bases short and J 2 bases short, with 9 bases between. CDR3 length equals 13 residues. The CDR3 nucleotides read TGCAGCGTTGGGCTAGCGCCCTACAATGAGCAGTTCTTC. As protein: CSVGLAPYNEQFF.